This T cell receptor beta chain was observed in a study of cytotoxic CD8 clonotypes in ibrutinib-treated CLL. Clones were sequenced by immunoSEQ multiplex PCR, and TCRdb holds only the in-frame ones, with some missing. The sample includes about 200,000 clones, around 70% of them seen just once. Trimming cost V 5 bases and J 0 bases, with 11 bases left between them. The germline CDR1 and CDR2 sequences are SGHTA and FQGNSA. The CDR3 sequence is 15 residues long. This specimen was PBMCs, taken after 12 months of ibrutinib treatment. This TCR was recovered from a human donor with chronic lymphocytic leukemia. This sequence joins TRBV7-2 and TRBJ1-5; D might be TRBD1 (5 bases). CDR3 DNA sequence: TGTGCCAGCAGCACGGGACTTTCTAGCAATCAGCCCCAGCATTTT. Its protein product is CASSTGLSSNQPQHF. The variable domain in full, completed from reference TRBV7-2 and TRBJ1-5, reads GAGVSQSPSNKVTEKGKDVELRCDPISGHTALYWYRQSLGQGLEFLIYFQGNSAPDKSGLPSDRFSAERTGGSVSTLTIQRTQQEDSAVYLCASSTGLSSNQPQHFGDGTRLSIL.